These T cell receptor beta chains were read from a single sample in a study of T cells in Graves' hyperthyroidism and ophthalmopathy. One entry per CDR3 protein, called by TCRdb with MiXCR from the multiplex PCR reads. The table lists hundreds of thousands of distinct CDR3 sequences, 15% to 20% of them singletons, with over 15% in the top ten. Sequenced input: blood. The receptors were gathered from a woman in her fifties or sixties with Graves' hyperthyroidism that later progressed to Graves' ophthalmopathy. The CDR3 runs from the conserved cysteine through the conserved F or W. A D gene is named only where the DNA matches it firmly. Not all rows give a size; the values are once, few, many and, for expanded clones, a class.

D | J | V | size | DNA | CDR3
TRBD2 | TRBJ2-7 | TRBV6-1 | few | TGTGCCAGCAGTGAAGAGTGGCGGGGGGCCTCGTTCGAGCAGTACTTC | CASSEEWRGASFEQYF
NA | TRBJ1-3 | TRBV7-2 | NA | TGTGCCAGCAGCTTAAAGGTGTCGAATTGGGGGTTCGGAAACACCATATATTTT | CASSLKVSNWGFGNTIYF
NA | TRBJ2-5 | TRBV10-3 | NA | TGTGCCATCAGTGAGTCGGGCAGTAAAGAGACCCAGTACTTC | CAISESGSKETQYF
TRBD2 | TRBJ2-1 | TRBV9 | NA | TGTGCCAGCAGCGCGGGGGGGACTAGCGGGGGGGCTTGGGAGCAGTTCTTC | CASSAGGTSGGAWEQFF
NA | TRBJ1-1 | TRBV19 | many | TGTGCCAGTACCATCGCCTCCGGGACACAAAACACTGAAGCTTTCTTT | CASTIASGTQNTEAFF
NA | TRBJ2-4 | TRBV30 | few | TGTGCCTGGAGTGTACTCTCGGTCGCAGGGCCGAACATTCAGTACTTC | CAWSVLSVAGPNIQYF
NA | TRBJ1-5 | TRBV12-3/TRBV12-4 | many | TGTGCCAGCAGTTTGGGCAGGAATAGCAATCAGCCCCAGCATTTT | CASSLGRNSNQPQHF
NA | TRBJ2-7 | TRBV30 | many | TGTGCCTGGAGTCGGAACAGGGGGGGCGAGCAGTACTTC | CAWSRNRGGEQYF
NA | TRBJ1-4 | TRBV9 | NA | TGTGCCAGCAGCGTAGAAGACAGAGCTAATGAAAAACTGTTTTTT | CASSVEDRANEKLFF
NA | TRBJ2-5 | TRBV20-1 | many | TGCAGTGCTGGGTTAGGCGCCGGGGAGACCCAGTACTTC | CSAGLGAGETQYF
TRBD1 | TRBJ1-4 | TRBV6-1 | few | TGTGCCAGCAGGTCCGGGACAGGGGTTGCGACTAATGAAAAACTGTTTTTT | CASRSGTGVATNEKLFF
TRBD2 | TRBJ2-1 | TRBV18 | many | TGTGCCAGCTCACCACGATCCCCCAGCGGGGGAGACAATGAGCAGTTCTTC | CASSPRSPSGGDNEQFF
NA | TRBJ1-5 | TRBV2 | NA | TGTGCCAGCAGTGAGACAGTGGGATATCAGCCCCAGCATTTT | CASSETVGYQPQHF
TRBD1 | TRBJ2-7 | TRBV10-1 | NA | TGCGCCAGCAGTGAGGGACAGGGGACCTACGAGCAGTACTTC | CASSEGQGTYEQYF
TRBD1 | TRBJ2-1 | TRBV2 | NA | TGTGCCAGCAGTTGGGACAGGGGGGTCGATGAGCAGTTCTTC | CASSWDRGVDEQFF
TRBD2 | TRBJ2-7 | TRBV20-1 | many | TGCAGTGCTAGAGCTAGCGGCAACGACGAGCAGTACTTC | CSARASGNDEQYF
TRBD1 | TRBJ2-2 | TRBV12-3/TRBV12-4 | NA | TGTGCCAGCAGGACAGGGACCACCGGGGAGCTGTTTTTT | CASRTGTTGELFF
TRBD1 | TRBJ2-1 | TRBV9 | NA | TGTGCCAGCATGAGAGGGACAGACTCCTACAATGAGCAGTTCTTC | CASMRGTDSYNEQFF
NA | TRBJ1-3 | TRBV3-1 | many | TGTGCCAGCAGCCACACGCCTGGAAACACCATATATTTT | CASSHTPGNTIYF
TRBD1 | TRBJ2-2 | TRBV19 | few | TGTGCCAGTAGGATGGGGGCTGGACAGGGGGCCGGGGAGCTGTTTTTT | CASRMGAGQGAGELFF
NA | TRBJ2-7 | TRBV6-6 | many | TGTGCCAGCAGTTACTCGCCAGCGGACTCCTACGAGCAGTACTTC | CASSYSPADSYEQYF
TRBD1 | TRBJ2-7 | TRBV10-3 | many | TGTGCCATCAGTGACGGGACAGGGGGCCGGTACGAGCAGTACTTC | CAISDGTGGRYEQYF
NA | TRBJ1-3 | TRBV20-1 | few | TGCAGTGCTAGAATCTTGGGGGTAACAGGAAACACCATATATTTT | CSARILGVTGNTIYF
TRBD1 | TRBJ2-7 | TRBV12-3/TRBV12-4 | many | TGTGCCAGCTCACCAGGACAGGGACCCTACGAGCAGTACTTC | CASSPGQGPYEQYF
TRBD1 | TRBJ1-1 | TRBV6-1 | NA | TGTGCCAGCACCCGGGACAGGGCTCATTTTGAAGCTTTCTTT | CASTRDRAHFEAFF
NA | TRBJ2-7 | TRBV5-1 | NA | TGCGCCAGCAGCCCCACCACTTCGGTGGGGCTCGAGCAGTACTTC | CASSPTTSVGLEQYF
TRBD1 | TRBJ1-6 | TRBV9 | NA | TGTGCCAGCAGCCCCCGTGGACAGGGCTCAAGTTCACCCCTCCACTTT | CASSPRGQGSSSPLHF